This T cell receptor (beta chain) was found in a study of T cells in Graves' hyperthyroidism and ophthalmopathy. Findings and limits, study-wide: A model of 13 V-J features distinguished ophthalmopathy from stable hyperthyroidism. In the blood, most expanded thyroid clonotypes above 0.001 appeared as well.

The PBMCs were taken from roughly 9.3 ml of fresh peripheral blood. Researchers took RNA transcripts and amplified the TCR beta CDR3 regions from them. The HTBI set primed first-round TCR CDR3 RT-PCR. TCRdb used MiXCR to reprocess the multiplex PCR reads, holding one entry per CDR3 protein. The sample has about 350,000 distinct CDR3 sequences; 11% to 15% are singletons. The table lists this clonotype with a few counts. The antigen remains undetermined. V lost 5 bases, J lost 4 bases, and 8 bases lay in between. This CDR3 is built from 11 residues. CDR1 is DFQATT, CDR2 SNEGSKA, per germline (reference sequence).

This receptor was identified in a woman between 25 and 40 years old with Graves' hyperthyroidism. Sequences were obtained from blood. J is TRBJ2-5 and V is TRBV20-1; D tentatively reads TRBD1 or TRBD2 (5 bases each). CDR3: CSAQRGETQYF. CDR3 bases: TGCAGTGCTCAGAGGGGAGAGACCCAGTACTTC.